This T cell receptor beta chain was sequenced for a study of vaccination and CD4 T cells after COVID-19. Time point denoted: late sampling 161 to 241 days after vaccination in a few convalescent patients. Treatment in this sample: roughly 10-day PBMC culture with coronavirus spike peptide pools or control peptides (ViraFEST assay). Via ViraFEST, peptide pools expanded antigen-specific T cells before TCR sequencing. An Oncomine TCR Beta short-read assay was used to sequence the DNA from cultured CD4+ T cells. Each CDR3 protein is one row after TCRdb ran MiXCR on the PCR reads. The sample contains about 22,000 distinct CDR3 sequences, around a third of which appear only once. This clonotype was observed a few times. What it binds is unknown. This CDR3 is built from 13 residues. The germline V gene encodes CDR1 SGHVS and CDR2 FQNEAQ. V dropped 5 bases and J dropped 7 bases, with 12 bases sitting between them.

The sample consisted of CD4+ T cells from blood, cultured in vitro, taken about 7 months after SARS-CoV-2 vaccination. This chain connects TRBV7-8 to TRBJ2-1; a possible D gene is TRBD1 (6 bases). This TCR was sampled from a human donor who had recovered from COVID-19. The DNA for the CDR3 is TGTGCCAGCAGCGGTATAGGGGGAAATGAGCAGTTCTTC. This sequence encodes CASSGIGGNEQFF.